Shown below are 5 T cell receptor beta chains from a single sample sequenced in a study of blood T cell repertoires in COVID-19. Repertoires were generated with immunoSEQ multiplex PCR, while TCRdb's copy carries only in-frame clones and drops some. The table lists over 250,000 clones, about 85% of them singletons. Sequencing used PBMCs or T cells enriched from blood (not recorded which). These TCRs come from a woman in her forties or fifties who had recovered from COVID-19.

V is TRBV19 and J is TRBJ2-1; 11 positions match TRBD2. Germline lookup yields CDR1 LNHDA and CDR2 SQIVND (reference sequence). After removal of 4 bases from V and 7 bases from J, the junction contained 12 bases not matched to a gene. This CDR3 contains 17 residues. The CDR3 DNA is TGTGCCAGTAGTAGTAGCGGGAGGGCCCTCGGGACGAATGAGCAGTTCTTC. Its translation: CASSSSGRALGTNEQFF.

This clone was seen more than once but under ten times. The genes are TRBV3-1 (or the pseudogene TRBV3-2) and TRBJ2-7; 8 bases align to TRBD2. This CDR3 region has 17 residues. Per germline, CDR1 LGHDT and CDR2 YNNKEL (reference sequence). Trimming took 10 bases from V and 2 from J; bases not matched to a gene: 19. In DNA form, the CDR3 reads TGTGCCACCCAACCCAAGCGGGAGTATTCGGCCCCCTACGAGCAGTACTTC. Protein: CATQPKREYSAPYEQYF.

V usage is TRBV29-1 and J usage is TRBJ1-1, with TRBD1 matching 11 bases. CDR1 SQVTM and CDR2 ANQGSEA come from the germline V gene. V lost 4 bases to trimming and J lost 3 bases; unmatched junction nucleotides: 1. There are 13 residues in the CDR3. CDR3 loop: CSVGTGGYTEAFF. In DNA form, the CDR3 reads TGCAGCGTTGGGACAGGGGGCTACACTGAAGCTTTCTTT.

The V call is TRBV7-8, the J call TRBJ2-1, with 10 bases aligning to TRBD2. The CDR3 is 16 amino acids. Germline lookup yields CDR1 SGHVS and CDR2 FQNEAQ. Losses at the gene ends were 5 bases for V and 3 bases for J; bases not matched to a gene: 7. In DNA, the CDR3 is TGTGCCAGCAGCCCGACCGGGACTAGCGTCTACAATGAGCAGTTCTTC. Translation: CASSPTGTSVYNEQFF.

The chain combines TRBV3-1 (or the pseudogene TRBV3-2) with TRBJ1-4; 7 bases match TRBD1. CDR1 is LGHDT, CDR2 YNNKEL, per germline (reference sequence). This CDR3 region has 16 residues. J gave up 8 bases and V 2 bases, and 11 bases lay outside the gene matches. Here the CDR3 reads CASSQRTGTAAEKLFF. CDR3 sequence (DNA): TGTGCCAGCAGCCAACGTACCGGGACAGCCGCCGAAAAACTGTTTTTT.